This is a list of T cell receptor beta chains from one sample in a study of T cell clusters in autoimmune cytopenias. Reprocessing the multiplex PCR reads, TCRdb reports a single entry for every CDR3 protein and omits DNA. This sample's clone table lists under 4,000 distinct CDR3 sequences. Sequencing input: peripheral blood. All receptors derive from a human donor with an autoimmune cytopenia or autoimmune hepatitis (not recorded which). The CDR3 runs from the conserved cysteine through the conserved F or W. Part of the rows lack a size; the others show once, few, many or a class for expanded clones.

clone_size	v_call	j_call	cdr3_aa
medium-sized	TRBV29-1	TRBJ1-1	CSVSGHLGNRATEAFF
.	TRBV7-3	TRBJ2-5	CASSLGVQETQYF
medium-sized	TRBV19	TRBJ1-1	CASSISVESTEAFF
medium-sized	TRBV12-3/TRBV12-4	TRBJ1-6	CASSERTDSSPLHF
.	TRBV4-3	TRBJ1-1	CASSQEDTLNTEAFF
medium-sized	TRBV20-1	TRBJ1-5	CSARDRIRTAGQPQHF
medium-sized	TRBV12-3/TRBV12-4	TRBJ1-2	CASSAAGVSSGYTF
medium-sized	TRBV10-3	TRBJ2-3	CAISESWDSSTDTQYF
medium-sized	TRBV29-1	TRBJ1-4	CSAWAAAGGEKLFF
medium-sized	TRBV4-2	TRBJ2-3	CASSQEGTSGGTDTQYF
medium-sized	TRBV6-2/TRBV6-3	TRBJ1-2	CASSTRTAGTYGYTF
.	TRBV7-9	TRBJ2-3	CASSLAAGQGSDTQYF
medium-sized	TRBV18	TRBJ1-4	CASSPGTGGEKLFF
.	TRBV21-1	TRBJ1-2	CASSEYRDVYGYTF
.	TRBV20-1	TRBJ2-7	CSAGPPIQPGEQYF
.	TRBV28	TRBJ2-1	CASSNLNPYNEQFF
.	TRBV19	TRBJ2-1	CASSTTRGTPNPNEQFF
.	TRBV7-2	TRBJ1-1	CASRNNPNTEAFF
medium-sized	TRBV13	TRBJ1-1	CASSLGRRNTEAFF
medium-sized	TRBV6-1	TRBJ1-2	CASSEGTGGIYNRYTF
.	TRBV20-1	TRBJ2-5	CSATPSGGETQYF
medium-sized	TRBV18	TRBJ1-2	CASSQEQGNGYTF
medium-sized	TRBV12-3/TRBV12-4	TRBJ1-6	CASSFYRGGSPLHF
medium-sized	TRBV5-5	TRBJ2-1	CASSFLSGGAEQFF
medium-sized	TRBV2	TRBJ2-7	CASVPPSSYEQYF
medium-sized	TRBV4-3	TRBJ2-3	CASSLQRLAGGPRRGTDTQYF
medium-sized	TRBV12-3/TRBV12-4	TRBJ2-2	CASSYLDVGRDTGELFF
large	TRBV12-3/TRBV12-4	TRBJ1-4	CASSFAVVGEKLFF
medium-sized	TRBV24-1	TRBJ1-2	CATSDSGYGYTF
medium-sized	TRBV5-6	TRBJ1-3	CASSTFDTDNSGNTIYF
medium-sized	TRBV6-6	TRBJ1-2	CAAKRGDYGYTF
medium-sized	TRBV5-4	TRBJ2-4	CASSLVGAKNIQYF
medium-sized	TRBV4-2	TRBJ1-6	CASSQEIPLRGSNSPLHF
medium-sized	TRBV6-5	TRBJ2-1	CASSREAPYSYNEQFF
medium-sized	TRBV18	TRBJ1-6	CASSPGVGDNSPLHF
medium-sized	TRBV12-3/TRBV12-4	TRBJ2-3	CASSFAGQTDTQYF
.	TRBV7-9	TRBJ2-7	CASSLGGAQPYEQYF
medium-sized	TRBV19	TRBJ1-2	CASAVGDYGYTF
medium-sized	TRBV18	TRBJ1-1	CASSPLEMGNTEAFF
medium-sized	TRBV6-5	TRBJ1-2	CASSGTDYGYTF
medium-sized	TRBV27	TRBJ1-2	CASSSGRQGPWRGYTF
.	TRBV2	TRBJ1-3	CASSPEGGTGGNTIYF
medium-sized	TRBV6-6	TRBJ1-2	CASSYGGQKGYTF
large	TRBV29-1	TRBJ2-7	CSVVEGYEQYF
medium-sized	TRBV19	TRBJ1-3	CASRPQVGTGNTIYF
medium-sized	TRBV24-1	TRBJ2-1	CATTGQGNEQFF
medium-sized	TRBV12-3/TRBV12-4	TRBJ1-2	CASSPPEWGNYGYTF
medium-sized	TRBV27	TRBJ2-6	CASSLYFTSGANVLTF
medium-sized	TRBV5-5	TRBJ1-5	CASSQIYNQPQHF
.	TRBV6-2/TRBV6-3	TRBJ1-2	CASSYLAGVWYGYTF
medium-sized	TRBV19	TRBJ1-5	CASSIGQGNQPQHF
.	TRBV20-1	TRBJ2-7	CSVPGLAGGPYEQYF
medium-sized	TRBV10-3	TRBJ1-2	CAIRIFTGPQDYGYTF
medium-sized	TRBV10-3	TRBJ1-1	CAIGQGIDTEAFF